This TCR beta chain appears in the sequencing data of a study of cytomegalovirus exposure and HLA in healthy donors. Overall study results and limits: A list of around 150 TCR beta chains associated with cytomegalovirus was given.

Generated by immunoSEQ multiplex PCR, the TCRdb table keeps only in-frame clones and is missing some. The table lists 80,000 to 100,000 clones, just over 90% of them singletons. This clone was detected once. What it binds is unknown. The germline V gene has CDR1 MGHRA and CDR2 YSYEKL. The V and J ends lost 0 bases and 4 bases respectively, with 15 bases between them. The CDR3 runs to 16 residues. The specimen sequenced was PBMCs. J is TRBJ1-2 and V is TRBV4-1; D is unresolved. The receptor was derived from a man between 25 and 39 years old in good health and CMV-seronegative. The CDR3: CASSQEEGLLIYGYTF. CDR3 DNA: TGCGCCAGCAGCCAAGAAGAGGGATTATTGATCTATGGCTACACCTTC.